Listed below are T cell receptor beta chains from one sample, sequenced in a study of T cells after yellow fever vaccination. TCRdb re-derived calls from the 5' RACE reads in MiXCR, one entry per CDR3 protein. This sample has hundreds of thousands of distinct CDR3 sequences, with 15% to 20% found just once. The sample here was PBMCs, taken 15 days after the yellow fever booster vaccination. The receptors originated from a young man who received the YFV17D yellow fever vaccine. CDR3s include the opening cysteine and the closing phenylalanine or tryptophan. A D gene is named only where the DNA matches it firmly. Not every row has a clone size; where given, it reads once, few, many or a size class.

CDR3,DNA,D,V,J,size
CASSQDPLDPDQYF,TGTGCCAGCAGCCAAGATCCTTTAGACCCCGACCAGTACTTC,-,TRBV4-2,TRBJ2-5,-
CASSKGLAVLNEQFF,TGTGCCAGCAGCAAGGGACTAGCGGTCCTCAATGAGCAGTTCTTC,TRBD2,TRBV7-9,TRBJ2-1,few
CASSPGTTNYGYTF,TGCGCCAGCAGCCCCGGGACAACTAACTATGGCTACACCTTC,-,TRBV5-1,TRBJ1-2,-
CASHRGHGTDTQYF,TGTGCCAGCCATCGGGGGCACGGCACAGATACGCAGTATTTT,-,TRBV7-2,TRBJ2-3,few
CASSFRAQGTEETQYF,TGTGCCAGCAGCTTCAGGGCCCAAGGGACAGAAGAGACCCAGTACTTC,TRBD1,TRBV7-9,TRBJ2-5,-
CSVVSGRVEQYF,TGCAGCGTTGTTAGCGGGAGGGTCGAGCAGTACTTC,TRBD2,TRBV29-1,TRBJ2-7,few
CASSLDVPRLSSYEQYF,TGTGCCAGCAGTTTAGATGTTCCGCGCCTTTCCTCCTACGAGCAGTACTTC,-,TRBV28,TRBJ2-7,-
CASSLQTNRGQIF,TGTGCCAGCAGTTTACAGACTAATCGGGGCCAAATCTTC,-,TRBV12-3/TRBV12-4,TRBJ2-1,-
CATSDPSSTASEQFF,TGTGCCACCAGTGATCCCTCCTCGACGGCTTCCGAGCAGTTCTTC,-,TRBV24-1,TRBJ2-1,many
CASSLEGNRNQPQHF,TGTGCGAGCAGCCTGGAGGGGAATCGCAATCAGCCCCAGCATTTT,-,TRBV5-5,TRBJ1-5,-
CSARGGNEQYF,TGCAGTGCGAGAGGGGGGAACGAGCAGTACTTC,-,TRBV20-1,TRBJ2-7,-
CASSGYLGSGTGELFF,TGTGCCAGCAGCGGATATCTCGGGAGTGGCACCGGGGAGCTGTTTTTT,-,TRBV9,TRBJ2-2,few
CASSSRDSRDNEQFF,TGTGCCAGCAGCTCCCGGGACAGCCGAGACAATGAGCAGTTCTTC,TRBD1,TRBV7-2,TRBJ2-1,few
CASSSELTGELFF,TGCGCCAGCAGCTCGGAACTCACCGGGGAGCTGTTTTTT,-,TRBV5-1,TRBJ2-2,-
CASTSVVGRVHYEQYF,TGTGCCAGCACCTCCGTTGTCGGGAGGGTACACTACGAGCAGTACTTC,TRBD2,TRBV6-1,TRBJ2-7,few
CASSLGDRTGELFF,TGCGCCAGCAGCCTGGGCGACCGCACCGGGGAGCTGTTTTTT,-,TRBV4-3,TRBJ2-2,many
CSAEVLEAFF,TGCAGTGCGGAGGTGCTTGAAGCTTTCTTT,-,TRBV20-1,TRBJ1-1,-
CATSRVAYGNSPLHF,TGTGCCACCAGCAGAGTAGCTTACGGGAATTCACCCCTCCACTTT,-,TRBV15,TRBJ1-6,few
CSASPSGRYNEQFF,TGCAGTGCTAGCCCTAGCGGGAGATACAATGAGCAGTTCTTC,TRBD2,TRBV20-1,TRBJ2-1,once
CASSLARGEGNNEQFF,TGTGCCAGCAGCTTGGCCCGGGGGGAGGGCAACAATGAGCAGTTCTTC,TRBD2,TRBV5-4,TRBJ2-1,-
CASTMLSPYNEQFF,TGTGCCAGCACAATGCTTAGCCCCTACAATGAGCAGTTCTTC,-,TRBV28,TRBJ2-1,-
CSASPRTQETQYF,TGCAGTGCTAGTCCGCGGACCCAAGAGACCCAGTACTTC,-,TRBV20-1,TRBJ2-5,few
CASKTSPLREQYF,TGTGCCAGCAAGACATCTCCGTTACGGGAGCAGTACTTC,-,TRBV14,TRBJ2-7,-
CASSLAGTPLDEQYF,TGTGCCAGCAGCTTAGCCGGGACGCCTCTTGACGAGCAGTACTTC,-,TRBV7-2,TRBJ2-7,-
CASSLASRTSGSSLTQYF,TGTGCCAGCAGCTTAGCCAGCCGAACTAGCGGGAGTTCCCTGACCCAGTACTTC,TRBD2,TRBV7-6,TRBJ2-5,-
CASSQMGVAETQYF,TGTGCCAGCAGCCAGATGGGGGTGGCAGAGACCCAGTACTTC,-,TRBV3-1,TRBJ2-5,-
CASSLVVGSNNEQFF,TGTGCCAGCAGCTTAGTGGTGGGTTCAAACAATGAGCAGTTCTTC,-,TRBV7-9,TRBJ2-1,few